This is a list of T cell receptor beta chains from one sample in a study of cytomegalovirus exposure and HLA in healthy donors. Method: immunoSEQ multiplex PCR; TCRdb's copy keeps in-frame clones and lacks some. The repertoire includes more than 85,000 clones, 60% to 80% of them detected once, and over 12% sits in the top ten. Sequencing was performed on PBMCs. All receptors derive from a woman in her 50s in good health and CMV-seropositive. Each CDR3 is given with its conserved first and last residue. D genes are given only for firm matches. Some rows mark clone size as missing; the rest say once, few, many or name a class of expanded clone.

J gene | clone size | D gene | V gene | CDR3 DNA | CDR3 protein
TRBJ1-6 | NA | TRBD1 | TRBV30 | TGTGCCTGGAGTCTGGGACAGGGAGATTCACCCCTCCACTTT | CAWSLGQGDSPLHF
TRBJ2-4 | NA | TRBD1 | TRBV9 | TGTGCCAGCAGCGTAGGGACAGGAGACCTAGCCAAAAACATTCAGTACTTC | CASSVGTGDLAKNIQYF
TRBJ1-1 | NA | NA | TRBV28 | TGTGCCAGCAGTTTCTCTAGGGGGGGTTTTGCTGAAGCTTTCTTT | CASSFSRGGFAEAFF
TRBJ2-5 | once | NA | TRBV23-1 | TGCGCCAGCAGTCAGTGCCAGAGGAGCGGCCAAGAGACCCAGTACTTC | CASSQCQRSGQETQYF
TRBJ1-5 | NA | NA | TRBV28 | TGTGCCAGCAGCTCGGCAGGGGATCAGCCCCAGCATTTT | CASSSAGDQPQHF
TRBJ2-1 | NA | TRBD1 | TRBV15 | TGTGCCACCAGCAGAGATCGAGACAGGGTTTTAAATGAGCAGTTCTTC | CATSRDRDRVLNEQFF
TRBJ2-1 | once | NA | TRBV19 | TGTGCCAGTAATGAAGGCAGGGCGATCAATGAGCAGTTCTTC | CASNEGRAINEQFF
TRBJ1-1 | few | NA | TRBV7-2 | TGTGCCAGCAGTCCAAGGGGGACTGAAGCTTTCTTT | CASSPRGTEAFF
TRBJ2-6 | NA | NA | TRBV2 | TGTGCCAGCAGTGAACTGGGGACACATGATCGCTCTGGGGCCAACGTCCTGACTTTC | CASSELGTHDRSGANVLTF
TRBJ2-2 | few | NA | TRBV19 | TGTGCCAGTAGTATCCCCTCCCCGAGGCGGCCCAACACCGGGGAGCTGTTTTTT | CASSIPSPRRPNTGELFF
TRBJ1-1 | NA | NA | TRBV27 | TGTGCCAGCAGTTTCGGGAAGGACACTGAAGCTTTCTTT | CASSFGKDTEAFF
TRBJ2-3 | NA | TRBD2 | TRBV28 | TGTGCCAGCAGTCCCCCGGGACTAGGAGGTCTTGCGCAGTATTTT | CASSPPGLGGLAQYF
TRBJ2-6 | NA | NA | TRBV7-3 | TGTGCCAGCAGGGCCGGGTCTGGGGCCAACGTCCTGACTTTC | CASRAGSGANVLTF
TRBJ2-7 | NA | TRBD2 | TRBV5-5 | TGTGCCAGCAGCTGGGGGACTAGCGGGTACGAGCAGTACTTC | CASSWGTSGYEQYF
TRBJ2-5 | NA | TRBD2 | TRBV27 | TGTGCCAGCAGTGTAGGACTAGCGGGCGGGAAGACCCAGTACTTC | CASSVGLAGGKTQYF
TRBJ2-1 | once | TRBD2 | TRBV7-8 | TGTGCCAGCAGCCTCCGGACTAGCGGGGCTAATGAGCAGTTCTTC | CASSLRTSGANEQFF
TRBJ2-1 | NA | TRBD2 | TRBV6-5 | TGTGCCAGCAGTTATCTGGCGGGAGGGTACAATGAGCAGTTCTTC | CASSYLAGGYNEQFF
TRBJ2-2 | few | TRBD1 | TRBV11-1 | TGTGCCAGCACCAACACAGGGGGACACTACGGGGAGCTGTTTTTT | CASTNTGGHYGELFF
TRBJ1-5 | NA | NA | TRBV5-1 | TGCGCCAGCAGCGGAGAGGCACACTATAGCAATCAGCCCCAGCATTTT | CASSGEAHYSNQPQHF
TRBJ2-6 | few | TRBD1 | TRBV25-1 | TGTGCCTCAGGGGGCGTTGGGGCCAACGTCCTGACTTTC | CASGGVGANVLTF
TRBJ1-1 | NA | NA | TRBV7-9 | TGTGCCAGCAGCCTTGTCAACACTGAAGCTTTCTTT | CASSLVNTEAFF
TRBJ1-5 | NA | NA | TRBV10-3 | TGTGCCATCAGTGAGGCGCAGGCGCTTAGCAATCAGCCCCAGCATTTT | CAISEAQALSNQPQHF
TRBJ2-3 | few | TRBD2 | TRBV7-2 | TGTGCCAGCAGCTTACGGTCACCAGCTAGCGGGAGTAGGGATACGCAGTATTTT | CASSLRSPASGSRDTQYF
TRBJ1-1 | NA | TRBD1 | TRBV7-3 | TGTGCCAGCAGCCGAAATCCGGGACAGGTCCTGAACACTGAAGCTTTCTTT | CASSRNPGQVLNTEAFF
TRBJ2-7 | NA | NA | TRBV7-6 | TGTGCCAGCAGCCTAGCTCTAGGCCCCACCTACGAGCAGTACTTC | CASSLALGPTYEQYF
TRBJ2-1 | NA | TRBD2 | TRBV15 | TGTGCCACCAGCAGAGATCCGCGACTAGCGTCCGAGGTGGCCTACAATGAGCAGTTCTTC | CATSRDPRLASEVAYNEQFF
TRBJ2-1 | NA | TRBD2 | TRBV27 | TGTGCCAGCAGTCACCAGACTAGCGGGAGTCGGAATGAGCAGTTCTTC | CASSHQTSGSRNEQFF
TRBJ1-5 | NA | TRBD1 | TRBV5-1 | TGCGCCAGCAGCACCGGGACAGGGAGTCAGCCCCAGCATTTT | CASSTGTGSQPQHF
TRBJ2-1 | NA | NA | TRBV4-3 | TGCGCCAGCAGCCAAGATTGGGCGGGAAGCTCCTACAATGAGCAGTTCTTC | CASSQDWAGSSYNEQFF
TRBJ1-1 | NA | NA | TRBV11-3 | TGTGCCAGCAGCTTTAGCACTGACACTGAAGCTTTCTTT | CASSFSTDTEAFF
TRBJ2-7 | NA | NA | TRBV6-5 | TGTGCCAGCAGCGACAACTACGAGCAGTACTTC | CASSDNYEQYF
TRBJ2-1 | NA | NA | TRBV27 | TGTGCCAGCACCCTTGGGGCGGGGAGCCTCAATGAGCAGTTCTTC | CASTLGAGSLNEQFF
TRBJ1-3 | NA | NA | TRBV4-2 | TGTGCCAGCAGCTATCAAGGAAGGAGCTCTGGAAACACCATATATTTT | CASSYQGRSSGNTIYF
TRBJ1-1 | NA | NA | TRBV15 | TGTGCCACCAGCAGAGATCTGAGGGCAGGGAACACTGAAGCTTTCTTT | CATSRDLRAGNTEAFF
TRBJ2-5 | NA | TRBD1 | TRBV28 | TGTGCCAGCAGGGACAGGGGAGAGACCCAGTACTTC | CASRDRGETQYF
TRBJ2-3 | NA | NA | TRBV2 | TGTGCCAGCAAACACCCCGTGGTTACAGATACGCAGTATTTT | CASKHPVVTDTQYF
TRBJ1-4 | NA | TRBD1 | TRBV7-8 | TGTGCCAGCAGCACCGGGACAGGGGATGAAAAACTGTTTTTT | CASSTGTGDEKLFF
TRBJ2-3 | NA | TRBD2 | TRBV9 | TGTGCCAGCAGCTCCCGGGCGGGAGGGCCAGCAGATACGCAGTATTTT | CASSSRAGGPADTQYF
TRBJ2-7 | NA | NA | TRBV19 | TGTGCCAGTAGGGACAGTCGATACGAGCAGTACTTC | CASRDSRYEQYF
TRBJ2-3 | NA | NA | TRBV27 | TGTGCCAGCAGTTTTTTGAGTTGGCGGGGTGGATTCAACACAGATACGCAGTATTTT | CASSFLSWRGGFNTDTQYF
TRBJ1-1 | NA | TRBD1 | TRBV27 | TGTGCCAGCAGTACCCCACGATCGACAGGGATAGCTTTCTTT | CASSTPRSTGIAFF
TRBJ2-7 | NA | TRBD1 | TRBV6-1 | TGTGCCAGCAATATAGGGACAGCATCCTACGAGCAGTACTTC | CASNIGTASYEQYF
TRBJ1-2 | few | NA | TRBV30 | TGTGCCTGGAGTGAGGAGGACTATGGCTACACCTTC | CAWSEEDYGYTF
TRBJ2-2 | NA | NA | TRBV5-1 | TGCGCCGGCAGCCACAGAAGATTCGGGAGTGTGGCGAACACCGGGGAGCTGTTTTTT | CAGSHRRFGSVANTGELFF
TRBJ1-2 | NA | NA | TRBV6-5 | TGTGCCAGCAAGCGGGATCTGGGATCTCACTATGGCTACACCTTC | CASKRDLGSHYGYTF
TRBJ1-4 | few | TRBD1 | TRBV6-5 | TGTGCCAGCAGTACAGGGGGCGGGGGTGAAAAACTGTTTTTT | CASSTGGGGEKLFF
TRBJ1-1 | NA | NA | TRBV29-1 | TGCAGCGTTGGGAGGGGAGAGAACACTGAAGCTTTCTTT | CSVGRGENTEAFF
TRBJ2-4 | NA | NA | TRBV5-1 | TGCGCCAGCAGCTTGGTTACCGGGGAAAACATTCAGTACTTC | CASSLVTGENIQYF
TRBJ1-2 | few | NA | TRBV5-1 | TGCGCCAGCAGCGTGGTGTCGGGGGACTATGGCTACACCTTC | CASSVVSGDYGYTF
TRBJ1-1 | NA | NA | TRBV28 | TGTGCCAGCAGAGGACAGTTTGAAGCTTTCTTT | CASRGQFEAFF
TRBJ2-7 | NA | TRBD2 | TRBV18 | TGTGCCAGCTCACCCAGCGGGAGGGCCCACGAGCAGTACTTC | CASSPSGRAHEQYF
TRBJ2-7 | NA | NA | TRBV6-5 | TGTGCCAGCAGTTTCTCTGGACAGTACGAGCAGTACTTC | CASSFSGQYEQYF
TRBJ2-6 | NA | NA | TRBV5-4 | TGTGCCAGTAGGCCAGGTTTCATGGCTGGGGCCAACGTCCTGACTTTC | CASRPGFMAGANVLTF
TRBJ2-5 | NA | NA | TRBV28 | TGTGCCAGCAGTTTTCGGGGTGGTCCAGGAAGGGAGACCCAGTACTTC | CASSFRGGPGRETQYF
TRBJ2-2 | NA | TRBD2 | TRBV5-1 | TGCGCCAGCAGCTTGGCTAGCGGGAAGAACACCGGGGAGCTGTTTTTT | CASSLASGKNTGELFF
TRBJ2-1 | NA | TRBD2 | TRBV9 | TGTGCCAGCAGCGTGGGTAGCGGGAGTACTGTAGAGCCATCATACAATGAGCAGTTCTTC | CASSVGSGSTVEPSYNEQFF
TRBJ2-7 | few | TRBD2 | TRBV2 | TGTGCCAGCAGGGCGGGGGGTTCCCCCTACGAGCAGTACTTC | CASRAGGSPYEQYF
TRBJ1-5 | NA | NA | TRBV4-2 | TGTGCCAGCAGCGACAGCGGGTCCCATCAGCCCCAGCATTTT | CASSDSGSHQPQHF
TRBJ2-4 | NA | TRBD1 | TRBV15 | TGTGCCACCAGCAGATCTCGGACAGGGGATGACATTCAGTACTTC | CATSRSRTGDDIQYF
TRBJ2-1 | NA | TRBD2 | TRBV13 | TGTGCCAGCAGCTTAGTTGGGGGAGGGCCTGGTTATGAGCAGTTCTTC | CASSLVGGGPGYEQFF